This passage covers 16 T cell receptor beta chains from one sample sequenced in a study of cytomegalovirus exposure and HLA in healthy donors. This PCR relied on a set of 60 Vbeta primers and 13 Jbeta primers. Here immunoSEQ multiplex PCR was the method, and the copy in TCRdb shows in-frame clones only, minus some. The sample holds about 140,000 clones, roughly four fifths seen once. The sequenced material came from PBMCs. These TCRs come from a male donor in good health and CMV-seronegative.

The chain uses TRBV28 and TRBJ2-5; 8 nucleotides line up with TRBD2. TRBJ2-7 explains the end of the DNA better; the J call may be wrong. The CDR3 is 16 amino acids. The germline gives CDR1 MDHEN, CDR2 SYDVKM. CDR3 DNA: TGTGCCAGCAGTTCCGCCGGACTAGCAGGTTCTTACGAGCAGTACTTC. Protein: CASSSAGLAGSYEQYF.

The V and J genes are TRBV6-4 and TRBJ1-1, with a possible D match to TRBD1 (6 bases). Germline V gives CDR1 MRHNA, CDR2 SNTAGT. V was clipped by 10 bases and J by 11 bases, with 20 bases between them. The CDR3 is 12 amino acids. CDR3 protein: CATRQQGISAFF. The CDR3 DNA reads TGTGCCACCAGGCAACAGGGCATCTCGGCTTTCTTT.

This chain joins TRBV19 and TRBJ1-1; perhaps TRBD1 as D (5 bases). From germline, CDR1 is LNHDA and CDR2 SQIVND (reference sequence). Trimming left V 5 bases short and J 5 bases short, with 12 bases between. This CDR3 has 13 residues. The CDR3 sequence is CASSPWGGTEAFF. In DNA, the CDR3 is TGTGCCAGTAGTCCTTGGGGCGGTACTGAAGCTTTCTTT.

The chain has TRBV5-6 and TRBJ2-6, with TRBD2 as a possible D gene (6 bases). There are 16 residues in the CDR3. CDR1 and CDR2 from the germline V gene are SGHDT and YYEEEE. V dropped 0 bases and J dropped 0 bases, with 7 bases sitting between them. For the CDR3, the DNA is TGTGCCAGCAGCTTGGCCGGGAGCTCTGGGGCCAACGTCCTGACTTTC. Protein: CASSLAGSSGANVLTF.

V is TRBV27 and J is TRBJ2-7, with 7 bases that match TRBD2. CDR1 MNHEY and CDR2 SMNVEV come from the germline V gene (reference sequence). Germline trimming cut 3 bases from V and 2 bases from J; bases unmatched to any gene: 13. CDR3 length equals 17 residues. CDR3 region: CASSFRIPSGGAYEQYF. The DNA for the CDR3 is TGTGCCAGCAGTTTCCGTATCCCTAGCGGTGGCGCCTACGAGCAGTACTTC.

The rearrangement uses TRBV25-1 and TRBJ2-6; 10 bases are shared with TRBD1. Unmatched junction bases numbered 7, after V lost 4 bases and J lost 4 bases. The CDR3 is 17 amino acids. CDR1 is MGHDK, CDR2 SYGVNS, per germline. The CDR3 nucleotides read TGTGCCAGCAGTGTAGACAGGGGGCTATTAGGGGCCAACGTCCTGACTTTC. Protein sequence: CASSVDRGLLGANVLTF.

This clone was seen a handful of times. This sequence joins TRBV19 and TRBJ2-2, with D tentatively TRBD1 (6 bases). Between the trimmed V and J ends, which lost 5 bases and 6 bases, there was a span of 16 bases. CDR1 is LNHDA and CDR2 is SQIVND in the germline V gene (reference sequence). The CDR3 runs to 15 residues. CDR3 region: CASSSQGNRAGELFF. In DNA, the CDR3 is TGTGCCAGTAGTTCCCAGGGAAACAGGGCCGGGGAGCTGTTTTTT.

This clone was seen a few times. The genes are TRBV5-6 and TRBJ1-5; no firm D call. CDR1 SGHDT and CDR2 YYEEEE come from the germline V gene. V was clipped by 1 base and J by 5 bases, with 13 bases between them. The CDR3 runs 15 residues. The DNA of the CDR3 is TGTGCCAGCAGCTTGTTTGGGAGGAGCGATCAGCCCCAGCATTTT. Translation gives CASSLFGRSDQPQHF.

This chain joins TRBV7-2 and TRBJ1-1; maybe TRBD1 (6 bases). Germline V gene lookup returns CDR1 SGHTA and CDR2 FQGNSA. The V end lost 5 bases, the J end lost 3 bases, and 16 bases lay between the germline ends. The CDR3 covers 15 residues. CDR3 amino acids: CASSPDGTKDTEAFF. The CDR3 DNA is TGTGCCAGCAGCCCCGACGGGACAAAGGACACTGAAGCTTTCTTT.

This clone appeared a few times. Here the CDR3 reads CASSLGPSGGYEQYF. In nucleotides, the CDR3 is TGTGCCAGCAGCTTAGGGCCTAGCGGGGGGTACGAGCAGTACTTC. The rearrangement uses TRBV11-3 and TRBJ2-7; 11 nucleotides align to TRBD2. Germline V lookup: CDR1 SGHNT, CDR2 YENEEA. CDR3 size: 15 residues. With 1 base clipped from V and 4 bases from J, the junction kept 3 bases outside the gene matches.

Only one count was recorded for this clone. The CDR3 DNA is TGTGCCAGTAGGACGGGCCAGGGGAGTCAGCCCCAGCATTTT. Its translation is CASRTGQGSQPQHF. This chain uses TRBV19 with TRBJ1-5; weak D call: TRBD1 (6 bases). V lost 6 bases and J lost 6, with 15 bases in between. The CDR3 is 14 amino acids. The V gene's germline CDR1 is LNHDA and CDR2 SQIVND (reference sequence). The complete variable domain, with remaining parts taken from reference TRBV19 and TRBJ1-5, reads DGGITQSPKYLFRKEGQNVTLSCEQNLNHDAMYWYRQDPGQGLRLIYYSQIVNDFQKGDIAEGYSVSREKKESFPLTVTSAQKNPTAFYLCASRTGQGSQPQHFGDGTRLSIL.

This chain links TRBV4-1 with TRBJ1-2; TRBD1 matches 7 bases. This CDR3 has 17 residues. From germline, CDR1 is MGHRA and CDR2 YSYEKL. V was clipped by 2 bases and J by 8 bases; unmatched bases: 17. The CDR3 DNA reads TGCGCCAGCAGCCAAAACCCGGGACAGACTACCTATGTGGGCTACACCTTC. Translated: CASSQNPGQTTYVGYTF.

CDR3 DNA: TGTGCCAGCAGCTTACTAGCGGTGAACACCGGGGAGCTGTTTTTT. It is translated as CASSLLAVNTGELFF. This chain uses TRBV7-9 with TRBJ2-2; TRBD2 matches 7 bases. This CDR3 has 15 residues. The V and J ends lost 2 bases and 1 base, in that order; junction bases with no gene match: 1. Germline V gene sequence: CDR1 SEHNR, CDR2 FQNEAQ (reference sequence).

The chain recombines TRBV11-2 with TRBJ2-7, with a tentative D call TRBD1 (6 bases). Trimming left V 5 bases short and J 3 bases short, with 20 bases between. Germline-derived CDR1 and CDR2 are SGHAT and FQNNGV. This CDR3 spans 16 amino acids. The DNA for the CDR3 is TGTGCCAGCAGCACTGTCCGTACAGGGCAATACTACGAGCAGTACTTC. It codes for CASSTVRTGQYYEQYF.

The chain employs TRBV27 and TRBJ2-2; TRBD2 aligns across 9 bases. V lost 3 bases, J lost 6 bases, and 5 bases stayed unmatched. Looked up from germline, CDR1 is MNHEY and CDR2 is SMNVEV (reference sequence). CDR3 length equals 15 residues. The CDR3 spells CASSFWAGGPGELFF. For the CDR3, the DNA is TGTGCCAGCAGTTTCTGGGCGGGGGGGCCCGGGGAGCTGTTTTTT.

This clone was seen once. The chain is built from TRBV28 and TRBJ1-3, with D possibly TRBD1 on 5 matching bases. The CDR3 loop spans 14 amino acids. Germline V gene data show CDR1 as MDHEN and CDR2 as SYDVKM. With 7 bases removed from V and 8 bases from J, the gap between germline ends came to 18 bases. The CDR3 spells CASTRPPGGDTIYF. CDR3 sequence (DNA): TGTGCCAGCACCCGGCCTCCTGGGGGGGACACCATATATTTT.